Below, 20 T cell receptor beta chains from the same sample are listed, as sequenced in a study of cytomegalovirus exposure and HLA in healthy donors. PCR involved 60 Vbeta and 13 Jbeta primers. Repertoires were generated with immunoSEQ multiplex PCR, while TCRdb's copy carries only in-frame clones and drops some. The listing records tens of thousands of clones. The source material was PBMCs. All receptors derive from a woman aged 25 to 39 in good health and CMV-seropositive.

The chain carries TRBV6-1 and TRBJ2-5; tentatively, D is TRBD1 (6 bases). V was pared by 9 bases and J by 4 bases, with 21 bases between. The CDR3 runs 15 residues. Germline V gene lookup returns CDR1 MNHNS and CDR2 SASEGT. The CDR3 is CASLNLQGPPETQYF. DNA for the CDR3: TGTGCCAGTCTTAATTTACAGGGACCGCCAGAGACCCAGTACTTC.

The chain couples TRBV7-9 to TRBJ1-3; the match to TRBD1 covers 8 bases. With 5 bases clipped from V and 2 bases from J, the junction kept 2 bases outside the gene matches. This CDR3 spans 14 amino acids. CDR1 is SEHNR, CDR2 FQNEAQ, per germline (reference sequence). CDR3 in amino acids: CASSPTGAGNTIYF. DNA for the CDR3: TGTGCCAGCAGCCCGACAGGGGCTGGAAACACCATATATTTT.

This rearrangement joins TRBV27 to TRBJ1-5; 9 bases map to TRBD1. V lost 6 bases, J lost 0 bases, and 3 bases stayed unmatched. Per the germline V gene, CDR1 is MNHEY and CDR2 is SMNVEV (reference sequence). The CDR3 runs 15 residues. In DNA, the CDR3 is TGTGCCAGCAGGTTACAGGGGGCTAGCAATCAGCCCCAGCATTTT. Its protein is CASRLQGASNQPQHF.

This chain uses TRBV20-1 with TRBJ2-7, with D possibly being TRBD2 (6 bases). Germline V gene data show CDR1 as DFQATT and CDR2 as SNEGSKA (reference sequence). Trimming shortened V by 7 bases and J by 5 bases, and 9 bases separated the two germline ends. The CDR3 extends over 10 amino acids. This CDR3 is CSVLANEQYF. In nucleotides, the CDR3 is TGCAGTGTCCTAGCGAACGAGCAGTACTTC.

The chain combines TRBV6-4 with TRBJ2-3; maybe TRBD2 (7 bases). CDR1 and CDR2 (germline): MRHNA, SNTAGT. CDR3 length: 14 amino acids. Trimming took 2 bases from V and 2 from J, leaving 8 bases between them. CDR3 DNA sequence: TGTGCCAGCAGTGACGGGGGGGCCACAGATACGCAGTATTTT. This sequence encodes CASSDGGATDTQYF.

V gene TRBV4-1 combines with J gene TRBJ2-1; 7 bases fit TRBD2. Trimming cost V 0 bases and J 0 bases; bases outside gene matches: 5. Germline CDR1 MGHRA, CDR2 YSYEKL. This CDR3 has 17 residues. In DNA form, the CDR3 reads TGCGCCAGCAGCCAAGACCCAGCGGGAAGCTCCTACAATGAGCAGTTCTTC. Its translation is CASSQDPAGSSYNEQFF.

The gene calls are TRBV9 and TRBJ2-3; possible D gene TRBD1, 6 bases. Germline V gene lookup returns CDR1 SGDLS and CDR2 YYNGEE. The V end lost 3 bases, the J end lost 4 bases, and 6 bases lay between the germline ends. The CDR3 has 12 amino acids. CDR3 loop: CASSAGADTQYF. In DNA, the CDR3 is TGTGCCAGCAGCGCAGGGGCAGATACGCAGTATTTT.

CDR3 sequence (DNA): TGCGCCAGCAGCCGGGACAGGGGAGAGACCCAGTACTTC. Protein sequence: CASSRDRGETQYF. The chain combines TRBV5-1 with TRBJ2-5; 10 nucleotides line up with TRBD1. Per germline, CDR1 SGHRS and CDR2 YFSETQ. V shed 4 bases and J 4 bases; nucleotides not matched to a gene: 1. This CDR3 has 13 amino acids. The whole variable domain, remainder taken from reference TRBV5-1 and TRBJ2-5, is KAGVTQTPRYLIKTRGQQVTLSCSPISGHRSVSWYQQTPGQGLQFLFEYFSETQRNKGNFPGRFSGRQFSNSRSEMNVSTLELGDSALYLCASSRDRGETQYFGPGTRLLVL.

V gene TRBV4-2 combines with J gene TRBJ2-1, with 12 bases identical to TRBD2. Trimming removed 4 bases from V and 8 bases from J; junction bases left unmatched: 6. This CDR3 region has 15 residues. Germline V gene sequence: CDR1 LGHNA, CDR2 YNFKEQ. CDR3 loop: CASSPTGTSGHEQFF. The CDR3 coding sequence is TGTGCCAGCAGCCCAACCGGGACTAGCGGGCATGAGCAGTTCTTC.

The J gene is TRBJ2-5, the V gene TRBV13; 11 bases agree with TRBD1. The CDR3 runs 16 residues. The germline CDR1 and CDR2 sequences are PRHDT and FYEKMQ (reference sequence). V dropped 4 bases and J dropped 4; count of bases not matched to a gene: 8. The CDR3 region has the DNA TGTGCCAGCAGCTCCGGACAGGGGGCGAACCCAGAGACCCAGTACTTC. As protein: CASSSGQGANPETQYF.

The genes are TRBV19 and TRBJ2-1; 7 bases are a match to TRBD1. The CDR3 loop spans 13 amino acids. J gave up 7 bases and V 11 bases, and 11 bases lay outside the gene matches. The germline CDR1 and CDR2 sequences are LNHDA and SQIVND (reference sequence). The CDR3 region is CACSRQGWNEQFF. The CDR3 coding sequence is TGTGCCTGCTCGAGACAGGGATGGAATGAGCAGTTCTTC.

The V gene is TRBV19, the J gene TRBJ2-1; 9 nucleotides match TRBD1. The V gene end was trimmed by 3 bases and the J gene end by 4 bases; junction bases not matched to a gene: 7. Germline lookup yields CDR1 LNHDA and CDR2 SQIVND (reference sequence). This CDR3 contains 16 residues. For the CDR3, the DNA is TGTGCCAGTAGTATCGGAGAGACAGGGGGTTACAATGAGCAGTTCTTC. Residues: CASSIGETGGYNEQFF.

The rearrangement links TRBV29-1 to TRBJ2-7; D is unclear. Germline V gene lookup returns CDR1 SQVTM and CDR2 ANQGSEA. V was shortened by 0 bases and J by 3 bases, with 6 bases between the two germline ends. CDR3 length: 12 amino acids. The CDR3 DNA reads TGCAGCGTTGAAGATTCGGGCTACGAGCAGTACTTC. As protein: CSVEDSGYEQYF.

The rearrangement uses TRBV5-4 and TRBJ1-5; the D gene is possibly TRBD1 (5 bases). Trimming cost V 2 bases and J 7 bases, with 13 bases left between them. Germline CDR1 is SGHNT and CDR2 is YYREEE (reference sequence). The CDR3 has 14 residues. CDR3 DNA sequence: TGTGCCAGCAGCTTACGCGGGGCGCGACAGCCCCAGCATTTT. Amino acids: CASSLRGARQPQHF.

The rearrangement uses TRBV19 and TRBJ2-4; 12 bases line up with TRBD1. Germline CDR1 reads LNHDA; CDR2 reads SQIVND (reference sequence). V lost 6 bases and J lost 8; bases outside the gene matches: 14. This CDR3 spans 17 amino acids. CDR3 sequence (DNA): TGTGCCAGTAGCCCCGGGACAGGGGGCGATGGTCGGGACATTCAGTACTTC. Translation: CASSPGTGGDGRDIQYF. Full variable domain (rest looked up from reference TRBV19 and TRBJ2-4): DGGITQSPKYLFRKEGQNVTLSCEQNLNHDAMYWYRQDPGQGLRLIYYSQIVNDFQKGDIAEGYSVSREKKESFPLTVTSAQKNPTAFYLCASSPGTGGDGRDIQYFGAGTRLSVL.

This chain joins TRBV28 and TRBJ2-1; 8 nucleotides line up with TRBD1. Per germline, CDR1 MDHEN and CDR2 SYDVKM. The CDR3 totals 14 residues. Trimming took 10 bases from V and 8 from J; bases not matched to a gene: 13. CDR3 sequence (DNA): TGTGCCACCTCCTTCCCGGACAGGGTCGATGAGCAGTTCTTC. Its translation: CATSFPDRVDEQFF.

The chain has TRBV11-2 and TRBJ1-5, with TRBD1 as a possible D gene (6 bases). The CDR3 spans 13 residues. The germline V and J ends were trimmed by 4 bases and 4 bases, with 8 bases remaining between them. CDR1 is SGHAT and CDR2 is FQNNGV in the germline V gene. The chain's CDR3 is CASSWDKNQPQHF. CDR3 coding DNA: TGTGCCAGCAGCTGGGACAAGAATCAGCCCCAGCATTTT.

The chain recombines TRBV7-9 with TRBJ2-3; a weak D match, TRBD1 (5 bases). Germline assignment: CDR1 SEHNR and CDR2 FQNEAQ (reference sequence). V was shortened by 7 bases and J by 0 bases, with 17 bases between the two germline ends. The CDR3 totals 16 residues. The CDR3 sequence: CASTIPGPGSTDTQYF. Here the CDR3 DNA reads TGTGCCAGCACTATCCCAGGGCCAGGTAGCACAGATACGCAGTATTTT.

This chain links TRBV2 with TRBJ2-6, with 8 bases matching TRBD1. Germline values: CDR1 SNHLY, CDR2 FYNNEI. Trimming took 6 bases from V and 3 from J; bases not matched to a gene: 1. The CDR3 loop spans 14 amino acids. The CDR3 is CASRTGVGANVLTF. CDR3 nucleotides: TGTGCCAGCAGGACAGGGGTTGGGGCCAACGTCCTGACTTTC.

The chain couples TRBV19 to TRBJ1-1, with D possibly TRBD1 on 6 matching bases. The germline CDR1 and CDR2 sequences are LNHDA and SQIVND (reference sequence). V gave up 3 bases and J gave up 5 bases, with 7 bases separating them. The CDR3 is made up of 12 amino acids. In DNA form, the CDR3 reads TGTGCCAGTAGTATCGGACAGACTGAAGCTTTCTTT. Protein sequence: CASSIGQTEAFF. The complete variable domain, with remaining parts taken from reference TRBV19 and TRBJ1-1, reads DGGITQSPKYLFRKEGQNVTLSCEQNLNHDAMYWYRQDPGQGLRLIYYSQIVNDFQKGDIAEGYSVSREKKESFPLTVTSAQKNPTAFYLCASSIGQTEAFFGQGTRLTVV.